This TCR beta chain was documented in a study of cytomegalovirus exposure and HLA in healthy donors. Study in general: The 120 validation repertoires and the approximately 690 first-cohort repertoires shared a platform, a later analysis reported.

V shed 6 bases and J 3 bases; nucleotides not matched to a gene: 4. This CDR3 is built from 15 residues. In germline, CDR1 is MNHEY, CDR2 SVGAGI. The table came from immunoSEQ multiplex PCR; TCRdb's copy has only in-frame clones and leaves some out. The sample shows fewer than 200,000 clones, more than 80% of them seen only once. The TCR was taken from a woman younger than 30 in good health and CMV-seropositive. Source material: PBMCs. The chain links TRBV6-5 to TRBJ1-6; TRBD1 matches at 8 bases. The DNA for the CDR3 is TGTGCCAGCAGGACACAGGGGGACTATAATTCACCCCTCCACTTT. Amino acids: CASRTQGDYNSPLHF.